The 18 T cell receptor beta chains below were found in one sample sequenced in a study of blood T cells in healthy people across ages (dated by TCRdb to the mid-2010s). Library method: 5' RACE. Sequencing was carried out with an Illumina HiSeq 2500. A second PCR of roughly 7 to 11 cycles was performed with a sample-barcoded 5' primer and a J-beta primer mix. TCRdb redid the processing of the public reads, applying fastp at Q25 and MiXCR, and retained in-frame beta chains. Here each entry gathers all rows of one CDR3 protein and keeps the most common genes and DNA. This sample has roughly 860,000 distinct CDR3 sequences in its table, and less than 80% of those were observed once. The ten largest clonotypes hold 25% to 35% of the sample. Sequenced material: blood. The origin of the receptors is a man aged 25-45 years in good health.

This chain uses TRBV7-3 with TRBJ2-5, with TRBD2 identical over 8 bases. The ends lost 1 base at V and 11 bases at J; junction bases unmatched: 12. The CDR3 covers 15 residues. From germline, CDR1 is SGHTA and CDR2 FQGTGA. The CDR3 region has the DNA TGTGCCAGCAGCTTAAGTAGCGGGGCTTACAATGAGCAGTACTTC. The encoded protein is CASSLSSGAYNEQYF.

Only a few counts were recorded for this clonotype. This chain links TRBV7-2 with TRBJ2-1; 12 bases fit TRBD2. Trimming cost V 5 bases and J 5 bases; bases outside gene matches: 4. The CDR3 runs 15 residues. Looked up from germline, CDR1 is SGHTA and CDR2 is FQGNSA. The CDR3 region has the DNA TGTGCCAGCAGCACGCTAGCGGGGGGGCACAATGAGCAGTTCTTC. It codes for CASSTLAGGHNEQFF.

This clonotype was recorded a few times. In DNA, the CDR3 is TGTGCCAGCAGTTTAGGCCGGGGTGGCAATCAGCCCCAGCATTTT. Translating gives CASSLGRGGNQPQHF. V is TRBV27 and J is TRBJ1-5; D ambiguous. Germline CDR1 MNHEY, CDR2 SMNVEV (reference sequence). CDR3 length: 15 residues. V was cut by 2 bases and J by 2 bases, with 10 bases left in between.

As DNA, the CDR3 is TGTGCCAGCAGCCAAGATCCGGACTACAATGAGCAGTTCTTC. The encoded protein is CASSQDPDYNEQFF. The rearrangement uses TRBV4-2 and TRBJ2-1; D unclear. V lost 0 bases and J lost 3, with 6 bases in between. Germline V lookup: CDR1 LGHNA, CDR2 YNFKEQ. This CDR3 has 14 amino acids.

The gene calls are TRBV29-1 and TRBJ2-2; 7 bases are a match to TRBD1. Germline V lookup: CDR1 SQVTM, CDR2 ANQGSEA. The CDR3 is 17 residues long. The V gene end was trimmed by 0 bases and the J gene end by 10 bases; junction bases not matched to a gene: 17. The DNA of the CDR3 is TGCAGCGTTGAAGATCGGGGAACAGGGGAAAGAGATGTGGAGCTGTTTTTT. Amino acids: CSVEDRGTGERDVELFF.

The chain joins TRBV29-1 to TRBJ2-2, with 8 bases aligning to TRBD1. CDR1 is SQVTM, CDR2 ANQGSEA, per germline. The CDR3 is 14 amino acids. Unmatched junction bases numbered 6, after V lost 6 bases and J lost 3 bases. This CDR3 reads CSVGDRIDTGELFF. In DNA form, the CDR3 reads TGCAGCGTGGGGGACAGGATTGACACCGGGGAGCTGTTTTTT.

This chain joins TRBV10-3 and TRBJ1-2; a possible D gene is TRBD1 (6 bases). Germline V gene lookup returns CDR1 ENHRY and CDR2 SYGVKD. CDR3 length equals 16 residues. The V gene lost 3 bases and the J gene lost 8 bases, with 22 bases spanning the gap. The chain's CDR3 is CAISDGEDRQGKGYTF. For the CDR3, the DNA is TGTGCCATCAGTGACGGGGAAGATAGGCAGGGGAAAGGCTACACCTTC.

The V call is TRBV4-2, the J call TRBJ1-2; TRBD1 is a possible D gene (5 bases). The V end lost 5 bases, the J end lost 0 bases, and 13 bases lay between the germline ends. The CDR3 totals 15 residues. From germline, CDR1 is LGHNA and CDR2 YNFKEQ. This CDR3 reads CASSSPGTTNYGYTF. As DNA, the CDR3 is TGTGCCAGCAGCTCCCCCGGGACGACTAACTATGGCTACACCTTC.

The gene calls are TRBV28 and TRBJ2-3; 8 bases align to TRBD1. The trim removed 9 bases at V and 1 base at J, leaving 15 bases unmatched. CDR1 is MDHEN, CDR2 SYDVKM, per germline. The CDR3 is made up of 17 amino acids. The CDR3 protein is CARSPHRQGRGTDTQYF. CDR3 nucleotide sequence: TGTGCCAGAAGTCCCCATCGACAGGGGAGAGGCACAGATACGCAGTATTTT.

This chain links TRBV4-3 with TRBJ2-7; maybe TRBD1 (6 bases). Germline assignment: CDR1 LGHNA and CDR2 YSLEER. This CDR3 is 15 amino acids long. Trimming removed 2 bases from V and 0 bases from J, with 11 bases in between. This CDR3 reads CASSQTPGHSYEQYF. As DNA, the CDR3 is TGCGCCAGCAGCCAAACCCCGGGACACTCCTACGAGCAGTACTTC.

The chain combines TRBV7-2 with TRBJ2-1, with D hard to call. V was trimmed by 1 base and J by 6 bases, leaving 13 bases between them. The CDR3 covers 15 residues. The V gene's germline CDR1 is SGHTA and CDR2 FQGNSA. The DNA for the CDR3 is TGTGCCAGCAGCTTAGGGTCTGACACTCTCAATGAGCAGTTCTTC. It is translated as CASSLGSDTLNEQFF.

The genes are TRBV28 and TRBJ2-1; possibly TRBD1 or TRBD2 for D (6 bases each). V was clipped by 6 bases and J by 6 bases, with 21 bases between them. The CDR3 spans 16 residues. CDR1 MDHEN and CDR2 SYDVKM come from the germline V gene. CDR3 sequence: CASRGGILLSGNEQFF. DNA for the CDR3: TGTGCCAGCAGGGGGGGCATTCTCCTTTCTGGCAATGAGCAGTTCTTC.

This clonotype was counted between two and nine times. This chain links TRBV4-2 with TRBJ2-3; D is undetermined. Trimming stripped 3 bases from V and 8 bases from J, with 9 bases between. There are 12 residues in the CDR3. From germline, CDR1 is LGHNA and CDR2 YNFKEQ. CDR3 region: CASSHSSGTQYF. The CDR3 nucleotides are TGTGCCAGCAGCCATTCGTCGGGTACGCAGTATTTT.

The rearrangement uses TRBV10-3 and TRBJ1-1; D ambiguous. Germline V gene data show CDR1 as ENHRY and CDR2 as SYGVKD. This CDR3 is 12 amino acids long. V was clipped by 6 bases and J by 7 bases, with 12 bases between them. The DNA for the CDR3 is TGTGCCATCAGGCATCGACCCGATGAAGCTTTCTTT. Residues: CAIRHRPDEAFF.

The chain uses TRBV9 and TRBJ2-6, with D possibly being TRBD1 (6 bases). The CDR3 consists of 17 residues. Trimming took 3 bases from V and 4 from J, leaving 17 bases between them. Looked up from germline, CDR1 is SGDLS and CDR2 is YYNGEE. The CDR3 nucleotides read TGTGCCAGCAGCGCGGACAGTATTCTCTGGGGGGCCAACGTCCTGACTTTC. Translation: CASSADSILWGANVLTF.

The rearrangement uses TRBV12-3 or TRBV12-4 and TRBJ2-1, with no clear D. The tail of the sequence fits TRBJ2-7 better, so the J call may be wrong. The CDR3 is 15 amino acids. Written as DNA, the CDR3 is TGTGCCAGCTCCCTTGACCCTCCGGAGTACAATGAGCAGTACTTC. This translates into CASSLDPPEYNEQYF.

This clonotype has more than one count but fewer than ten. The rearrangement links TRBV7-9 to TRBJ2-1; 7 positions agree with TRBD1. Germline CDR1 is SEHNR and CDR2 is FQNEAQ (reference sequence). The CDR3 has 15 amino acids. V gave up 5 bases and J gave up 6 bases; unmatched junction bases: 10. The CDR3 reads CASSRQGNSGNEQFF. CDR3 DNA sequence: TGTGCCAGCAGCCGACAGGGTAATTCTGGCAATGAGCAGTTCTTC. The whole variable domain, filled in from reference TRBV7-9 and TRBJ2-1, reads DTGVSQNPRHKITKRGQNVTFRCDPISEHNRLYWYRQTLGQGPEFLTYFQNEAQLEKSRLLSDRFSAERPKGSFSTLEIQRTEQGDSAMYLCASSRQGNSGNEQFFGPGTRLTVL.

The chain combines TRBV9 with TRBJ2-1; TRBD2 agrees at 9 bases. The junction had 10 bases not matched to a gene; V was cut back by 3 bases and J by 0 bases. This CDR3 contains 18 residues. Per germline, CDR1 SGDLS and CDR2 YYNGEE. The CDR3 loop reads CASSAHSSGTRSYNEQFF. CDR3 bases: TGTGCCAGCAGCGCTCACTCTAGCGGGACTCGCTCCTACAATGAGCAGTTCTTC.